The clone carrying this T cell receptor (beta chain) was observed a few times. This entry belongs to a study of T-cell reconstitution after alpha-beta-depleted transplantation in children. The CDR3 consists of 18 residues. Trimming shortened V by 0 bases and J by 6 bases, and 21 bases separated the two germline ends. Looked up from germline, CDR1 is MGHRA and CDR2 is YSYEKL. A TCRbeta library incorporating unique molecular identifiers was prepared. TCRdb processed the PCR reads anew with MiXCR; each CDR3 protein has one entry. The data contain 700,000 to 950,000 distinct CDR3 sequences, roughly 16% of them seen just once; the ten biggest clones take up under 6%.

The sequence derives from a male patient aged 10 to 17 who had a stem cell transplant for acute lymphoblastic leukemia, so the T cells may come from the graft donor. The sequencing used PBMCs, mostly from graft donor cells, collected 360 days after TCRalphabeta/CD19-depleted stem cell transplant. This sequence joins TRBV4-1 and TRBJ2-1; D might be TRBD2 (6 bases). The CDR3 DNA reads as TGCGCCAGCAGCCAAGATATTAGGAAGCGGAGGGAGAGCAATGAGCAGTTCTTC. Encoded protein: CASSQDIRKRRESNEQFF.